One sample yielded the 21 T cell receptor beta chains listed below, sequenced in a study of control samples from healthy donors and cancer patients. This table comes from immunoSEQ multiplex PCR, and its TCRdb copy is limited to in-frame clones, with some not included. The sample holds over 150,000 clones, around 94% seen once. The sample consisted of blood. These TCRs come from a man between 25 and 39 years old in good health.

The CDR3 is CASSIDDGTDTQYF. CDR3 bases: TGTGCCAGTAGTATAGATGACGGCACAGATACGCAGTATTTT. The V call is TRBV19, the J call TRBJ2-3; D is unclear. Germline assignment: CDR1 LNHDA and CDR2 SQIVND (reference sequence). The CDR3 spans 14 residues. The germline V and J ends were trimmed by 0 bases and 1 base, with 5 bases remaining between them.

The chain uses TRBV7-6 and TRBJ2-2, with D possibly matching TRBD2 (6 bases). Trimming removed 3 bases from V and 4 bases from J, with 12 bases in between. The CDR3 runs to 15 residues. From germline, CDR1 is SGHVS and CDR2 FNYEAQ. CDR3 coding DNA: TGTGCCAGCAGCTTGGCGGGGTCGGGCACCGGGGAGCTGTTTTTT. Encoded protein: CASSLAGSGTGELFF.

V is TRBV9 and J is TRBJ1-4; weak D call: TRBD1 (6 bases). The CDR3 consists of 15 residues. The germline V gene encodes CDR1 SGDLS and CDR2 YYNGEE. The germline V and J ends were trimmed by 0 bases and 8 bases, with 14 bases remaining between them. In DNA form, the CDR3 reads TGTGCCAGCAGCGTAGCAGCAGGGGTTGGGGAAAAACTGTTTTTT. It specifies CASSVAAGVGEKLFF.

This sequence joins TRBV2 and TRBJ1-1; D perhaps matches TRBD1 (6 bases). CDR1 is SNHLY, CDR2 FYNNEI, per germline. V was pared by 0 bases and J by 6 bases, with 11 bases between. There are 14 residues in the CDR3. CDR3 loop: CASSEAQGPAEAFF. As DNA, the CDR3 is TGTGCCAGCAGTGAAGCGCAGGGGCCCGCTGAAGCTTTCTTT.

The chain links TRBV3-1 (or the pseudogene TRBV3-2) to TRBJ2-1, with D possibly being TRBD1 (5 bases). The V end was cut by 0 bases, the J end by 2 bases, with 8 bases between. The CDR3 loop spans 15 amino acids. CDR1 is LGHDT, CDR2 YNNKEL, per germline (reference sequence). In DNA form, the CDR3 reads TGTGCCAGCAGCCAAGACAGGGTGCCCTACAATGAGCAGTTCTTC. Protein product: CASSQDRVPYNEQFF.

The chain couples TRBV3-1 (or the pseudogene TRBV3-2) to TRBJ2-4, with 8 bases matching TRBD2. V lost 2 bases, J lost 8 bases, and 8 bases stayed unmatched. This CDR3 comprises 15 residues. Germline CDR1 LGHDT, CDR2 YNNKEL (reference sequence). The CDR3 nucleotides read TGTGCCAGCAGCCAACAGCGGGGGCAGGGAGACATTCAGTACTTC. It yields the protein CASSQQRGQGDIQYF.

The rearrangement joins TRBV27 to TRBJ2-3; D tentatively fits TRBD1 or TRBD2 (5 bases each). Germline CDR1 and CDR2: MNHEY and SMNVEV (reference sequence). Trimming removed 4 bases at V and 2 bases at J, with 7 bases between. The CDR3 length is 13 residues. The CDR3 sequence is CASSWDATDTQYF. The CDR3 bases are TGTGCCAGCAGTTGGGACGCCACAGATACGCAGTATTTT.

As for this clone: An end of the junction does not agree with germline; a read error may underlie this. The rearrangement joins TRBV10-3 to TRBJ1-5; D is undetermined. This CDR3 spans 14 amino acids. Germline CDR1 reads ENHRY; CDR2 reads SYGVKD. This chain's CDR3 is CAVSELISNQPQHF. In DNA form, the CDR3 reads TGTGCCGTCAGTGAATTGATTAGCAATCAGCCCCAGCATTTT.

The J gene is TRBJ1-6, the V gene TRBV5-1, with a possible D match to TRBD1 (6 bases). V dropped 1 base and J dropped 7 bases, with 12 bases sitting between them. The CDR3 is 15 residues long. Per the germline V gene, CDR1 is SGHRS and CDR2 is YFSETQ. CDR3: CASSLSTRGNSPLHF. CDR3 sequence (DNA): TGCGCCAGCAGCTTGAGTACCAGGGGAAATTCACCCCTCCACTTT.

V gene TRBV7-8 combines with J gene TRBJ1-4; 12 positions agree with TRBD1. This CDR3 comprises 17 residues. With 3 bases clipped from V and 1 base from J, the junction kept 3 bases outside the gene matches. In germline, CDR1 is SGHVS, CDR2 FQNEAQ. The CDR3 here is CASSFRDRGQTNEKLFF. CDR3 nucleotide sequence: TGTGCCAGCAGCTTCCGGGACAGGGGGCAAACTAATGAAAAACTGTTTTTT.

The J gene is TRBJ2-7, the V gene TRBV7-9; D is unclear. V was shortened by 5 bases and J by 1 base, with 9 bases between the two germline ends. The germline CDR1 and CDR2 sequences are SEHNR and FQNEAQ (reference sequence). CDR3 size: 13 residues. CDR3 in amino acids: CASSPEPSYEQYF. The CDR3 DNA sequence: TGTGCCAGCAGCCCCGAGCCGTCCTACGAGCAGTACTTC.

This clone has just one count. The chain combines TRBV2 with TRBJ2-5; D remains unclear. V was shortened by 6 bases and J by 8 bases, with 13 bases between the two germline ends. The germline V gene encodes CDR1 SNHLY and CDR2 FYNNEI. This CDR3 is 12 amino acids long. The CDR3 loop is CASRADSSTQYF. For the CDR3, the DNA is TGTGCCAGCAGAGCAGACTCGAGTACCCAGTACTTC. The variable domain in full, completed from reference TRBV2 and TRBJ2-5, reads EPEVTQTPSHQVTQMGQEVILRCVPISNHLYFYWYRQILGQKVEFLVSFYNNEISEKSEIFDDQFSVERPDGSNFTLKIRSTKLEDSAMYFCASRADSSTQYFGPGTRLLVL.

The rearrangement links TRBV18 to TRBJ1-5, with 10 bases fitting TRBD1. The length of the CDR3 is 15 residues. V lost 6 bases and J lost 6; bases outside the gene matches: 8. CDR1 and CDR2 from the germline V gene are KGHSH and LQKENI. CDR3 DNA sequence: TGTGCCAGCTCGGAGGGACAGGGGTCGGGTCAGCCCCAGCATTTT. As protein: CASSEGQGSGQPQHF.

The sample holds a few counts of this clone. This rearrangement joins TRBV7-2 to TRBJ1-6, with no clear D. Germline-derived CDR1 and CDR2 are SGHTA and FQGNSA. The CDR3 sequence is 15 residues long. V shed 2 bases and J shed 4 bases, with 9 bases lying between them. The CDR3 coding sequence is TGTGCCAGCAGCTTAATACAAGTGTATAATTCACCCCTCCACTTT. Residues: CASSLIQVYNSPLHF.

The chain couples TRBV7-2 to TRBJ1-3, with TRBD1 as a possible D gene (6 bases). The V gene's germline CDR1 is SGHTA and CDR2 FQGNSA. Trimming took 2 bases from V and 0 from J, leaving 11 bases between them. The CDR3 runs 16 residues. The CDR3 loop is CASSLKGGTSGNTIYF. The DNA for the CDR3 is TGTGCCAGCAGCTTAAAGGGGGGGACCTCTGGAAACACCATATATTTT.

This rearrangement joins TRBV7-2 to TRBJ1-1; weak D call: TRBD1 (5 bases). This CDR3 contains 15 residues. V gave up 1 base and J gave up 4 bases, with 13 bases separating them. Germline CDR1 and CDR2: SGHTA and FQGNSA. The CDR3, as DNA: TGTGCCAGCAGCTTAGAGGGACGCCGGGGCACTGAAGCTTTCTTT. This gives the protein CASSLEGRRGTEAFF.

The chain couples TRBV5-4 to TRBJ2-7, with 12 bases that match TRBD1. CDR1 and CDR2 from the germline V gene are SGHNT and YYREEE (reference sequence). V shed 5 bases and J 5 bases; nucleotides not matched to a gene: 8. The length of the CDR3 is 15 residues. The CDR3 region is CASRGRDRGRDEQYF. CDR3 nucleotide sequence: TGTGCCAGCAGGGGCCGGGACAGGGGGCGGGACGAGCAGTACTTC.

The rearrangement uses TRBV6-2 or TRBV6-3 and TRBJ1-5; maybe TRBD1 (5 bases). CDR3 length equals 18 residues. With 2 bases removed from V and 3 bases from J, the gap between germline ends came to 20 bases. The germline V gene encodes CDR1 MNHEY and CDR2 SVGEGT. The CDR3 DNA follows: TGTGCCAGCAGTTACAAGGCTGGGTACGGGGGACTCAATCAGCCCCAGCATTTT. This translates into CASSYKAGYGGLNQPQHF.

V is TRBV27 and J is TRBJ1-6; 7 positions match TRBD1. The CDR3 length is 13 residues. The germline V gene encodes CDR1 MNHEY and CDR2 SMNVEV (reference sequence). After removal of 3 bases from V and 7 bases from J, the junction contained 0 bases not matched to a gene. The CDR3 DNA follows: TGTGCCAGCAGTTTGGGACAGAATTCACCCCTCCACTTT. Residues: CASSLGQNSPLHF.

This chain connects TRBV30 to TRBJ1-5, with D tentatively TRBD1 (6 bases). Trimming took 1 base from V and 8 from J, leaving 12 bases between them. CDR1 and CDR2 from the germline V gene are GTSNPN and SVGIG (reference sequence). This CDR3 spans 13 amino acids. This CDR3 reads CAWSGGGAEPQHF. CDR3 bases: TGTGCCTGGAGTGGAGGGGGGGCTGAGCCCCAGCATTTT.

The gene calls are TRBV10-3 and TRBJ2-2, with a possible D match to TRBD2 (5 bases). Germline V gives CDR1 ENHRY, CDR2 SYGVKD. Trimming shortened V by 5 bases and J by 8 bases, and 15 bases separated the two germline ends. The CDR3 has 14 amino acids. The CDR3 DNA follows: TGTGCCATCAGTAAGGACGGTTCGGGAGGGGAGCTGTTTTTT. Its translation is CAISKDGSGGELFF.